The source of this T cell receptor (beta chain) is a study of T cells after yellow fever vaccination. This clonotype came up many times. Conversion of TCR transcripts into cDNA relied on 5'RACE template switching, which added a universal primer site and UMIs. MiXCR, run by TCRdb on the 5' RACE reads, gives a single entry per CDR3 protein. In the table there are 150,000 to 200,000 distinct CDR3 sequences, 5.5% to 7.5% of which are singletons. The CDR3 loop spans 14 amino acids. V shed 2 bases and J shed 2 bases, with 9 bases lying between them. Germline CDR1 LGHDT, CDR2 YNNKEL (reference sequence). The input for sequencing was CD4+ T cells sorted from PBMCs, taken less than 6 days after the first yellow fever vaccination. The sequence was obtained from a man in his late teens or twenties who received the YFV17D yellow fever vaccine. The chain joins TRBV3-1 to TRBJ1-2; D not resolved. CDR3 region: CASSQLGMNYGYTF. The CDR3 DNA follows: TGTGCCAGCAGCCAACTGGGGATGAACTATGGCTACACCTTC.